The 31 T cell receptor beta chains presented below share a single source sample, sequenced in a study of blood T cell repertoires in COVID-19 (dated by TCRdb to 2020 to 2022). Libraries were built with the immunoSEQ multiplex PCR assay. TCRdb limited this immuneACCESS table to in-frame rearrangements with V and J called. A share of clones is missing; checked studies link under half to unresolved V genes, and the rest is unexplained. Here the sample has fewer than 200,000 clones; roughly 81% occur a single time. In total, the top ten clones hold 2.5% to 3% of the sample. Sequencing was performed on peripheral blood. These receptors were obtained from a woman of 80 years or more with COVID-19, enrolled during active disease.

The V call is TRBV11-3, the J call TRBJ1-4, with 11 bases fitting TRBD1. Germline V gives CDR1 SGHNT, CDR2 YENEEA. The CDR3 covers 14 residues. V dropped 5 bases and J dropped 7; count of bases not matched to a gene: 3. The DNA for the CDR3 is TGTGCCAGCAGCGCCGGGACAGGGGGTGAAAAACTGTTTTTT. Its protein product is CASSAGTGGEKLFF.

CDR3 region: CASSRLAGDGNEQFF. The CDR3 region has the DNA TGTGCCAGCAGTCGACTAGCGGGAGACGGCAATGAGCAGTTCTTC. The chain is built from TRBV28 and TRBJ2-1, with 12 bases matching TRBD2. J gave up 6 bases and V 5 bases, and 5 bases lay outside the gene matches. The CDR3 is 15 amino acids. Germline V gene sequence: CDR1 MDHEN, CDR2 SYDVKM. Drawing the rest from reference TRBV28 and TRBJ2-1, the complete variable domain is DVKVTQSSRYLVKRTGEKVFLECVQDMDHENMFWYRQDPGLGLRLIYFSYDVKMKEKGDIPEGYSVSREKKERFSLILESASTNQTSMYLCASSRLAGDGNEQFFGPGTRLTVL.

The chain uses TRBV11-2 and TRBJ2-4; D not resolved. The CDR3 loop spans 13 amino acids. Looked up from germline, CDR1 is SGHAT and CDR2 is FQNNGV. Trimming took 3 bases from V and 8 from J, leaving 11 bases between them. Written as DNA, the CDR3 is TGTGCCAGCAGCTTTAGTGATTTAGACATTCAGTACTTC. Translation: CASSFSDLDIQYF.

V and J are TRBV29-1 and TRBJ1-2, with 8 bases fitting TRBD1. With V trimmed by 5 bases and J by 2 bases, 1 base remained unmatched. CDR3 length: 12 residues. CDR1 is SQVTM and CDR2 is ANQGSEA in the germline V gene. CDR3 coding DNA: TGCAGCGTTAGGACAGGGAACTATGGCTACACCTTC. As protein: CSVRTGNYGYTF.

The chain couples TRBV27 to TRBJ2-1, with 8 bases aligning to TRBD1. The germline CDR1 and CDR2 sequences are MNHEY and SMNVEV (reference sequence). J lost 4 bases, V lost 8 bases, and 7 bases had no gene match. This CDR3 comprises 14 residues. The chain's CDR3 is CASSDWDRYNEQFF. CDR3 nucleotides: TGTGCCAGCTCCGACTGGGACAGGTACAATGAGCAGTTCTTC.

A single count supports this clone. The genes are TRBV10-2 and TRBJ2-3, with D possibly TRBD1 on 5 matching bases. The CDR3 loop spans 14 amino acids. Germline CDR1 is WSHSY and CDR2 is SAAADI. V was shortened by 2 bases and J by 4 bases, with 10 bases between the two germline ends. In nucleotides, the CDR3 is TGCGCCAGCAGTGAGCAGGGTAGGGCAGATACGCAGTATTTT. This encodes CASSEQGRADTQYF.

The chain joins TRBV6-5 to TRBJ2-1; TRBD1 is a possible D gene (5 bases). The ends were cut back, 2 bases at V and 1 base at J, with 12 bases in the middle. The CDR3 extends over 16 amino acids. Germline lookup yields CDR1 MNHEY and CDR2 SVGAGI. In DNA form, the CDR3 reads TGTGCCAGCAGTTACGGGGCAGGGTATTCCTACAATGAGCAGTTCTTC. Translating gives CASSYGAGYSYNEQFF.

V and J are TRBV3-1 (or the pseudogene TRBV3-2) and TRBJ2-7; a weak D match, TRBD2 (7 bases). The V end was cut by 6 bases, the J end by 4 bases, with 16 bases between. Germline loops: CDR1 LGHDT, CDR2 YNNKEL (reference sequence). The CDR3 loop spans 14 amino acids. The CDR3 nucleotides read TGTGCCAGCAGGCGCGGGGGCTTGGGTTACGAGCAGTACTTC. As protein: CASRRGGLGYEQYF.

The V and J genes are TRBV19 and TRBJ1-2, with 10 bases identical to TRBD1. Germline V CDR1 and CDR2: LNHDA, SQIVND (reference sequence). CDR3 size: 13 residues. With 9 bases clipped from V and 4 bases from J, the junction kept 5 bases outside the gene matches. The CDR3 DNA sequence: TGTGCCAGCGGGACAGGGGACTTCTATGGCTACACCTTC. This sequence encodes CASGTGDFYGYTF.

The chain joins TRBV7-8 to TRBJ1-1, with unresolved D. CDR3 length equals 13 residues. Trimming took off 2 bases at V and 0 bases at J, with 4 bases between the two ends. Per germline, CDR1 SGHVS and CDR2 FQNEAQ. The CDR3 DNA is TGTGCCAGCAGCTTATGGCTGAACACTGAAGCTTTCTTT. This gives the protein CASSLWLNTEAFF.

This clone was observed once. The chain couples TRBV6-5 to TRBJ1-1; D ambiguous. The CDR3 consists of 16 residues. With 0 bases removed from V and 1 base from J, the gap between germline ends came to 12 bases. Germline V gene sequence: CDR1 MNHEY, CDR2 SVGAGI. CDR3 sequence reads: CASSYSAAGQNTEAFF. The CDR3 nucleotides are TGTGCCAGCAGTTACTCGGCGGCCGGTCAGAACACTGAAGCTTTCTTT.

The chain links TRBV21-1 to TRBJ1-2; the table's D gene call, TRBD1, was not cross checked with the DNA. TRBV21-1 is listed as a pseudogene. The CDR3 extends over 14 amino acids. The CDR3 DNA reads as TGTGCCAGCAGCTTACACCTAGGACAGGGAATGAACACCTTC. Amino acid sequence: CASSLHLGQGMNTF.

V gene TRBV28 combines with J gene TRBJ2-7, with a possible D match to TRBD1 (7 bases). This CDR3 has 15 amino acids. The germline gives CDR1 MDHEN, CDR2 SYDVKM. V was clipped by 1 base and J by 4 bases, with 14 bases between them. The CDR3 region is CASSLLEGALYEQYF. The CDR3 region has the DNA TGTGCCAGCAGTTTATTGGAGGGGGCTTTATACGAGCAGTACTTC.

V is TRBV27 and J is TRBJ2-3; D gene unclear. Trimming removed 0 bases from V and 1 base from J, with 11 bases in between. This CDR3 spans 16 amino acids. The germline V gene encodes CDR1 MNHEY and CDR2 SMNVEV (reference sequence). Here the CDR3 reads CASSLSGWRRTDTQYF. Here the CDR3 DNA reads TGTGCCAGCAGTTTATCGGGTTGGCGGCGCACAGATACGCAGTATTTT.

The chain's CDR3 is CASSYPPDRGSEQYF. The CDR3 DNA follows: TGTGCCAGCAGTTACCCCCCTGACAGGGGGAGCGAGCAGTACTTC. The J gene is TRBJ2-7, the V gene TRBV6-5; 9 nucleotides agree with TRBD1. V was pared by 2 bases and J by 6 bases, with 8 bases of the junction left unmatched. Looked up from germline, CDR1 is MNHEY and CDR2 is SVGAGI. The CDR3 sequence is 15 residues long.

The J gene is TRBJ2-2, the V gene TRBV12-3 or TRBV12-4; maybe TRBD1 (5 bases). Trimming stripped 11 bases from V and 1 base from J, with 11 bases between. The CDR3 is 13 amino acids. In DNA, the CDR3 is TGTGCCTACAGGCTAGAGAACACCGGGGAGCTGTTTTTT. This gives the protein CAYRLENTGELFF.

This chain uses TRBV7-8 with TRBJ2-1, with TRBD1 matching 8 bases. Per germline, CDR1 SGHVS and CDR2 FQNEAQ. The junction had 6 bases not matched to a gene; V was cut back by 1 base and J by 13 bases. The CDR3 is made up of 13 amino acids. The CDR3 is CASSLVIGQGQFF. Here the CDR3 DNA reads TGTGCCAGCAGCTTAGTTATAGGACAGGGCCAGTTCTTC.

The chain couples TRBV5-1 to TRBJ2-1; TRBD2 is a possible D gene (6 bases). Trimming stripped 1 base from V and 2 bases from J, with 13 bases between. The CDR3 is 16 amino acids. Germline CDR1 and CDR2: SGHRS and YFSETQ. The CDR3 DNA is TGCGCCAGCAGCTTGTTCCCTAGCGACCCCTACAATGAGCAGTTCTTC. Translation: CASSLFPSDPYNEQFF.

The chain employs TRBV9 and TRBJ1-2; no firm D call. V was clipped by 4 bases and J by 7 bases, with 14 bases between them. The CDR3 contains 13 residues. Looked up from germline, CDR1 is SGDLS and CDR2 is YYNGEE. CDR3 sequence (DNA): TGTGCCAGCAGCCCCCTTGAGGGATTTGGCTACACCTTC. Residues: CASSPLEGFGYTF. The whole variable domain, remainder taken from reference TRBV9 and TRBJ1-2, is DSGVTQTPKHLITATGQRVTLRCSPRSGDLSVYWYQQSLDQGLQFLIQYYNGEERAKGNILERFSAQQFPDLHSELNLSSLELGDSALYFCASSPLEGFGYTFGSGTRLTVV.

This rearrangement joins TRBV28 to TRBJ1-1; D remains ambiguous. This CDR3 has 11 amino acids. CDR1 and CDR2 (germline): MDHEN, SYDVKM. The V end was cut by 2 bases, the J end by 9 bases, with 7 bases between. CDR3 coding DNA: TGTGCCAGCAGTTTAGCGGGGAAAGCTTTCTTT. Protein: CASSLAGKAFF.

This chain uses TRBV2 with TRBJ2-5, with 8 bases lining up with TRBD2. The CDR3 has 13 amino acids. Germline assignment: CDR1 SNHLY and CDR2 FYNNEI. The CDR3 spells CASAGGRFGTQYF. The CDR3 DNA sequence: TGTGCAAGCGCGGGGGGACGGTTTGGGACCCAGTACTTC.

The chain employs TRBV7-3 and TRBJ2-1; D gene uncertain. Trimming pared 1 base from V and 6 bases from J, leaving 7 bases between. CDR1 is SGHTA and CDR2 is FQGTGA in the germline V gene. The CDR3 sequence is 13 residues long. The CDR3 DNA is TGTGCCAGCAGCTTAAGTCTTAGCAATGAGCAGTTCTTC. Translated, it gives CASSLSLSNEQFF.

The chain uses TRBV11-1 and TRBJ2-7, with 9 nucleotides matching TRBD1. The CDR3 extends over 16 amino acids. The V and J ends lost 2 bases and 0 bases, in that order; junction bases with no gene match: 5. CDR1 is SGHAT, CDR2 FQDESV, per germline (reference sequence). The CDR3 loop is CASSLRGDRVSYEQYF. DNA for the CDR3: TGTGCCAGCAGCTTACGGGGGGACAGGGTCTCCTACGAGCAGTACTTC.

V usage is TRBV7-2 and J usage is TRBJ2-1, with 7 nucleotides matching TRBD2. CDR3 size: 14 residues. CDR1 and CDR2 from the germline V gene are SGHTA and FQGNSA. V lost 8 bases, J lost 5 bases, and 9 bases stayed unmatched. CDR3 in amino acids: CASRPGLTNNEQFF. The CDR3 DNA follows: TGTGCCAGCCGTCCGGGACTAACTAACAATGAGCAGTTCTTC.

This clone occurred once. CDR3 amino acids: CASRRGRGTISGANVLTF. The CDR3 nucleotides read TGTGCCAGCAGAAGGGGAAGGGGCACCATCTCTGGGGCCAACGTCCTGACTTTC. The genes are TRBV21-1 and TRBJ2-6; TRBD1, the table's D call, was not compared with the DNA. TRBV21-1 is a pseudogene. There are 18 residues in the CDR3.

This clone showed up just a few times. This chain joins TRBV6-4 and TRBJ2-5; 8 bases are shared with TRBD2. CDR3 size: 13 residues. Germline CDR1 MRHNA, CDR2 SNTAGT. The J segment lost 4 bases and the V segment lost 10 bases, leaving 8 bases of the junction unmatched. CDR3 residues: CATIGLAVETQYF. CDR3 in DNA: TGTGCCACGATCGGACTAGCTGTAGAGACCCAGTACTTC.

The gene calls are TRBV28 and TRBJ2-5; TRBD2 aligns across 8 bases. The V gene end was trimmed by 7 bases and the J gene end by 5 bases; junction bases not matched to a gene: 6. This CDR3 spans 13 amino acids. Germline V gene data show CDR1 as MDHEN and CDR2 as SYDVKM. CDR3 amino acids: CASTRGGSETQYF. DNA for the CDR3: TGTGCCAGCACACGGGGGGGATCTGAGACCCAGTACTTC.

The chain recombines TRBV11-3 with TRBJ2-2; perhaps TRBD1 as D (5 bases). Germline lookup yields CDR1 SGHNT and CDR2 YENEEA. The V end lost 1 base, the J end lost 6 bases, and 9 bases lay between the germline ends. The CDR3 extends over 14 amino acids. CDR3 coding DNA: TGTGCCAGCAGCTTAGGACAGTCCTCCGGGGAGCTGTTTTTT. Its protein product is CASSLGQSSGELFF.

The V call is TRBV28, the J call TRBJ2-7, with TRBD2 matching over 11 bases. Germline V lookup: CDR1 MDHEN, CDR2 SYDVKM. The CDR3 totals 15 residues. V trimming: 2 bases; J trimming: 2 bases; junction bases outside the gene matches: 2. The CDR3 reads CASSLVSGRAYEQYF. In DNA, the CDR3 is TGTGCCAGCAGTTTAGTTAGCGGGAGGGCCTACGAGCAGTACTTC.

The J gene is TRBJ1-1, the V gene TRBV28; D remains ambiguous. Per germline, CDR1 MDHEN and CDR2 SYDVKM. V shed 6 bases and J shed 0 bases, with 11 bases lying between them. This CDR3 region has 14 residues. The CDR3 DNA follows: TGTGCCAGCAGCCCTCTACCCATGAACACTGAAGCTTTCTTT. It yields the protein CASSPLPMNTEAFF.

V usage is TRBV7-8 and J usage is TRBJ2-3; 12 bases map to TRBD1. CDR1 is SGHVS, CDR2 FQNEAQ, per germline. The CDR3 covers 18 residues. V lost 4 bases, J lost 2 bases, and 10 bases stayed unmatched. CDR3 amino acids: CASSSHTGQGAATDTQYF. CDR3 coding DNA: TGTGCCAGCAGCTCCCATACGGGACAGGGGGCGGCCACAGATACGCAGTATTTT.